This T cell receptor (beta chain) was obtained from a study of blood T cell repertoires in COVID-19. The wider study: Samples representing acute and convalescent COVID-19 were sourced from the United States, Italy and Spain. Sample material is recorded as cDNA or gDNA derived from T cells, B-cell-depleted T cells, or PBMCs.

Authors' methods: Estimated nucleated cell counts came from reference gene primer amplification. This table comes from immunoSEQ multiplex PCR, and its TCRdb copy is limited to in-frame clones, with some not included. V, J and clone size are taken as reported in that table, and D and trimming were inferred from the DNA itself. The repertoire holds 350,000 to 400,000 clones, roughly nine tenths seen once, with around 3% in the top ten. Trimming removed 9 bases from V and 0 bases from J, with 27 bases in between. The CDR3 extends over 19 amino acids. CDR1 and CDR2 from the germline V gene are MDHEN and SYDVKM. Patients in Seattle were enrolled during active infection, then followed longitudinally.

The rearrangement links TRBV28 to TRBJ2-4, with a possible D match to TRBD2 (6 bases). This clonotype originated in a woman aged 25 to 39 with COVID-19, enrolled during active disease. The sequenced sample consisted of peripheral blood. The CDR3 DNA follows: TGTGCCAGTTCTGTTCGGCGGGACGACTCCGTTCTAGCCAAAAACATTCAGTACTTC. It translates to CASSVRRDDSVLAKNIQYF. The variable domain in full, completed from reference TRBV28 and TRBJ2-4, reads DVKVTQSSRYLVKRTGEKVFLECVQDMDHENMFWYRQDPGLGLRLIYFSYDVKMKEKGDIPEGYSVSREKKERFSLILESASTNQTSMYLCASSVRRDDSVLAKNIQYFGAGTRLSVL.